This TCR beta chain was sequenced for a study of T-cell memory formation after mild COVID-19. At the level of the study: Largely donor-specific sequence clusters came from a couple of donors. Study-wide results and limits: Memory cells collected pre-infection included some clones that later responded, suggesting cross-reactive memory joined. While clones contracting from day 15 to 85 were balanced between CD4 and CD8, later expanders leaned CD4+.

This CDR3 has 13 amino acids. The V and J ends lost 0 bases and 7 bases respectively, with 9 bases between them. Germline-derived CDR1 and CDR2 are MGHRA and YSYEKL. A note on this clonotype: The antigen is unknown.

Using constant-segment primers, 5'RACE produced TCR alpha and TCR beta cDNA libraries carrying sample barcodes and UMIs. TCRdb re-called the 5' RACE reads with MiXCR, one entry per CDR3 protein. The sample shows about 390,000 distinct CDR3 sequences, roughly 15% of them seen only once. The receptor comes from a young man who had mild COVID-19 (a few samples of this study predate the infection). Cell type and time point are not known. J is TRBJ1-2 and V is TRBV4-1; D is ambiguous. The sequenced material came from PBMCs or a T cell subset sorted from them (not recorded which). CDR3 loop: CASSQDRIGGYTF. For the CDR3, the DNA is TGCGCCAGCAGCCAAGATCGTATCGGTGGCTACACCTTC.